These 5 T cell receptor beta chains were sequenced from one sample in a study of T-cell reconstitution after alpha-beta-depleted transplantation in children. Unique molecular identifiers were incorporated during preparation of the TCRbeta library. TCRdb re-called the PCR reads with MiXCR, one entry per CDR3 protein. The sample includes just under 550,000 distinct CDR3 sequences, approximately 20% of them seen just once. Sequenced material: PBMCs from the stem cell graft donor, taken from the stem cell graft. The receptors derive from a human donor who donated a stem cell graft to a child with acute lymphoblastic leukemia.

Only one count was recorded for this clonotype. CDR3 DNA: TGTGCCAGCAGCCAAGCAACCCTCGCAAACCCTGAAGCTTTCTTT. Translation: CASSQATLANPEAFF. This chain links TRBV3-1 with TRBJ1-1; the D is unclear. Trimming took off 1 base at V and 6 bases at J, with 15 bases between the two ends. This CDR3 comprises 15 residues. Germline V CDR1 and CDR2: LGHDT, YNNKEL (reference sequence).

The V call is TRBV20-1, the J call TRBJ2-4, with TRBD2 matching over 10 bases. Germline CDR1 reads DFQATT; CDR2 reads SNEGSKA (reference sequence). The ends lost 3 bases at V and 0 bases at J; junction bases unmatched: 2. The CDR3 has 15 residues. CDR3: CSARGLAQAKNIQYF. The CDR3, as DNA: TGCAGTGCTAGGGGACTAGCGCAAGCCAAAAACATTCAGTACTTC.

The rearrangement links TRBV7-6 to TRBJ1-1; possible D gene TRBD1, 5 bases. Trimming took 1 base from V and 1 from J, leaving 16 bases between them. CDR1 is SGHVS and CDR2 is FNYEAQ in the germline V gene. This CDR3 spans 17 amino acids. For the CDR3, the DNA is TGTGCCAGCAGCTTAGTCTCGCAGGGAGCGAGGAACACTGAAGCTTTCTTT. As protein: CASSLVSQGARNTEAFF.

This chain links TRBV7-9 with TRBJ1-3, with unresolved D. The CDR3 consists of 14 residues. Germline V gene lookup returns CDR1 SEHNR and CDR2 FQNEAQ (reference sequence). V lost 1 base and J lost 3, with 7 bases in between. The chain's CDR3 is CASSLVLSGNTIYF. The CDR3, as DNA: TGTGCCAGCAGCTTAGTTCTGAGTGGAAACACCATATATTTT.

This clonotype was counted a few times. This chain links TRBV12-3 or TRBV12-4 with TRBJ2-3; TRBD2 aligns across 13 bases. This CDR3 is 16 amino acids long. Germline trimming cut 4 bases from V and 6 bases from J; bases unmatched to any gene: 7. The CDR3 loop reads CASSSGTSGKGDTQYF. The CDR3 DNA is TGTGCCAGCAGTTCTGGGACTAGCGGGAAAGGGGATACGCAGTATTTT.